Listed here are 28 T cell receptor beta chains from one sample, sequenced in a study of cytomegalovirus exposure and HLA in healthy donors. 60 Vbeta and 13 Jbeta primers were used in PCR. Sequencing used immunoSEQ multiplex PCR; TCRdb keeps in-frame clones, though not all of them. This table holds some 110,000 clones, around 73% found once. Sequenced sample: PBMCs. Receptor source: a woman aged 40 to 50 in good health and CMV-seronegative.

The chain employs TRBV5-1 and TRBJ1-1, with TRBD1 as a possible D gene (6 bases). Between the trimmed V and J ends, which lost 6 bases and 1 base, there was a span of 13 bases. CDR1 is SGHRS and CDR2 is YFSETQ in the germline V gene. CDR3 length: 14 amino acids. CDR3 sequence reads: CASTKQGWNTEAFF. The CDR3 coding sequence is TGCGCCAGCACCAAACAGGGTTGGAACACTGAAGCTTTCTTT.

This clone was counted only a few times. The chain combines TRBV29-1 with TRBJ2-1; 10 bases map to TRBD1. With 4 bases clipped from V and 14 bases from J, the junction kept 11 bases outside the gene matches. The CDR3 length is 13 residues. Germline-derived CDR1 and CDR2 are SQVTM and ANQGSEA. DNA for the CDR3: TGCAGCGTTGTGATATGGGGGACAGGGGAGAAGTTCTTC. Translation: CSVVIWGTGEKFF.

This chain connects TRBV7-3 to TRBJ2-2, with 13 positions matching TRBD2. V was pared by 3 bases and J by 6 bases, with 1 base of the junction left unmatched. Germline lookup yields CDR1 SGHTA and CDR2 FQGTGA. The CDR3 covers 15 residues. The CDR3 sequence: CASSFGLAGAGELFF. The CDR3 DNA sequence: TGTGCCAGCAGCTTTGGACTAGCGGGAGCCGGGGAGCTGTTTTTT.

The genes are TRBV15 and TRBJ2-4; tentative D call: TRBD1 (6 bases). Per the germline V gene, CDR1 is LNHNV and CDR2 is YYDKDF (reference sequence). With 3 bases removed from V and 6 bases from J, the gap between germline ends came to 12 bases. CDR3 size: 14 residues. The CDR3 here is CATSSGQNLNIQYF. In DNA form, the CDR3 reads TGTGCCACCAGCAGTGGACAGAACTTAAACATTCAGTACTTC.

The V and J genes are TRBV7-2 and TRBJ2-3, with a possible D match to TRBD2 (5 bases). V lost 4 bases to trimming and J lost 4 bases, with 12 bases between them. Looked up from germline, CDR1 is SGHTA and CDR2 is FQGNSA. CDR3 length equals 14 residues. The CDR3 protein is CASSSPTSPDTQYF. In DNA form, the CDR3 reads TGTGCCAGCAGCTCCCCTACTAGTCCAGATACGCAGTATTTT. The full variable domain, its missing parts supplied by reference TRBV7-2 and TRBJ2-3, is GAGVSQSPSNKVTEKGKDVELRCDPISGHTALYWYRQSLGQGLEFLIYFQGNSAPDKSGLPSDRFSAERTGGSVSTLTIQRTQQEDSAVYLCASSSPTSPDTQYFGPGTRLTVL.

The chain couples TRBV28 to TRBJ1-1, with D possibly matching TRBD1 (6 bases). Trimming removed 6 bases from V and 6 bases from J, with 17 bases in between. CDR3 length equals 14 residues. From germline, CDR1 is MDHEN and CDR2 SYDVKM. The CDR3 DNA reads TGTGCCAGCAGGCATACCCCAGGGGAACCTGAAGCTTTCTTT. Its protein is CASRHTPGEPEAFF.

The chain combines TRBV4-2 with TRBJ2-7; the D gene is possibly TRBD2 (6 bases). CDR1 and CDR2 (germline): LGHNA, YNFKEQ. This CDR3 region has 16 residues. V was trimmed by 0 bases and J by 3 bases, leaving 15 bases between them. The CDR3 DNA follows: TGTGCCAGCAGCCAAGAAGTTGCGGGGACTCACTACGAGCAGTACTTC. It yields the protein CASSQEVAGTHYEQYF.

This clone was counted a few times. V and J are TRBV7-3 and TRBJ1-4; weak D call: TRBD1 (6 bases). The germline V gene has CDR1 SGHTA and CDR2 FQGTGA. V shed 5 bases and J shed 4 bases, with 35 bases lying between them. The CDR3 is made up of 22 amino acids. CDR3 sequence: CASSLKGGVVEGWGWDNEKLFF. The CDR3 region has the DNA TGTGCCAGCAGCCTCAAGGGGGGGGTGGTTGAGGGATGGGGATGGGATAATGAAAAACTGTTTTTT.

The chain joins TRBV9 to TRBJ1-4, with D unclear. Germline values: CDR1 SGDLS, CDR2 YYNGEE. The CDR3 contains 16 residues. V gave up 4 bases and J gave up 3 bases, with 16 bases separating them. The CDR3 loop is CASSTNGDLANEKLFF. The CDR3 nucleotides read TGTGCCAGCAGCACTAACGGAGATCTGGCTAATGAAAAACTGTTTTTT.

The chain is built from TRBV28 and TRBJ2-1; D is unclear. CDR1 and CDR2 (germline): MDHEN, SYDVKM. The CDR3 is 15 amino acids. V gave up 3 bases and J gave up 5 bases, with 14 bases separating them. CDR3 sequence (DNA): TGTGCCAGCAGTTTGTTCTCTAGTGGAGACAATGAGCAGTTCTTC. It translates to CASSLFSSGDNEQFF.

This rearrangement joins TRBV15 to TRBJ1-3; a weak D match, TRBD1 (5 bases). Trimming removed 4 bases from V and 0 bases from J, with 10 bases in between. Germline-derived CDR1 and CDR2 are LNHNV and YYDKDF (reference sequence). The CDR3 contains 15 residues. CDR3 region: CATSKGAASGNTIYF. CDR3 coding DNA: TGTGCCACCAGCAAAGGGGCGGCCTCTGGAAACACCATATATTTT.

The chain links TRBV7-2 to TRBJ1-1, with a tentative D call TRBD1 (6 bases). The CDR3 is 15 residues long. Germline assignment: CDR1 SGHTA and CDR2 FQGNSA. The V end was cut by 1 base, the J end by 4 bases, with 13 bases between. CDR3 protein: CASSLEGGGSTEAFF. CDR3 coding DNA: TGTGCCAGCAGCTTAGAGGGGGGGGGTAGCACTGAAGCTTTCTTT.

The chain employs TRBV19 and TRBJ1-6, with D maybe TRBD1 (5 bases). Trimming removed 7 bases from V and 7 bases from J, with 11 bases in between. From germline, CDR1 is LNHDA and CDR2 SQIVND (reference sequence). CDR3 length: 13 amino acids. CDR3 coding DNA: TGTGCCAGTAACCCCCGGGGGAATTCACCCCTCCACTTT. It encodes CASNPRGNSPLHF.

This chain uses TRBV5-1 with TRBJ2-1; D unclear. The germline V gene has CDR1 SGHRS and CDR2 YFSETQ. This CDR3 region has 14 residues. Trimming took off 4 bases at V and 6 bases at J, with 14 bases between the two ends. As DNA, the CDR3 is TGCGCCAGCAGCACTCCCCTATCCGTCAATGAGCAGTTCTTC. It codes for CASSTPLSVNEQFF.

The sample holds one count of this clone. This chain joins TRBV2 and TRBJ1-5, with unresolved D. The CDR3 extends over 15 amino acids. V dropped 2 bases and J dropped 1 base, with 9 bases sitting between them. Per germline, CDR1 SNHLY and CDR2 FYNNEI. The CDR3 nucleotides are TGTGCCAGCAGTGAACGGGTATGGAGCAATCAGCCCCAGCATTTT. It specifies CASSERVWSNQPQHF.

This clone was seen only a few times. The chain is built from TRBV5-1 and TRBJ1-1; 7 bases line up with TRBD1. The CDR3 is 14 residues long. Losses at the gene ends were 4 bases for V and 0 bases for J; bases not matched to a gene: 3. CDR1 SGHRS and CDR2 YFSETQ come from the germline V gene. In DNA form, the CDR3 reads TGCGCCAGCAGCATAGGACAGGTGAACACTGAAGCTTTCTTT. This encodes CASSIGQVNTEAFF.

This chain connects TRBV7-2 to TRBJ1-2, with TRBD1 identical over 8 bases. Trimming took 4 bases from V and 6 from J; bases not matched to a gene: 4. CDR1 is SGHTA and CDR2 is FQGNSA in the germline V gene. This CDR3 has 13 amino acids. The CDR3 loop is CASSYNRGNGYTF. DNA for the CDR3: TGTGCCAGCAGCTACAACAGGGGGAATGGCTACACCTTC. The full variable domain, its missing parts supplied by reference TRBV7-2 and TRBJ1-2, is GAGVSQSPSNKVTEKGKDVELRCDPISGHTALYWYRQSLGQGLEFLIYFQGNSAPDKSGLPSDRFSAERTGGSVSTLTIQRTQQEDSAVYLCASSYNRGNGYTFGSGTRLTVV.

The J gene is TRBJ1-5, the V gene TRBV29-1; 7 positions match TRBD1. Losses at the gene ends were 6 bases for V and 5 bases for J; bases not matched to a gene: 7. Germline V CDR1 and CDR2: SQVTM, ANQGSEA. The CDR3 is made up of 13 amino acids. The CDR3 reads CSVGDSPYQPQHF. In nucleotides, the CDR3 is TGCAGCGTCGGGGACAGCCCTTATCAGCCCCAGCATTTT.

The chain links TRBV9 to TRBJ2-7; 10 nucleotides match TRBD2. This CDR3 has 15 amino acids. Looked up from germline, CDR1 is SGDLS and CDR2 is YYNGEE. V lost 5 bases and J lost 7; bases outside the gene matches: 12. CDR3 residues: CASSPGLAVAKEQYF. In DNA, the CDR3 is TGTGCCAGCAGTCCTGGACTAGCGGTTGCTAAGGAGCAGTACTTC.

This rearrangement joins TRBV19 to TRBJ1-2; D gene unclear. Trimming took 1 base from V and 7 from J, leaving 7 bases between them. From germline, CDR1 is LNHDA and CDR2 SQIVND (reference sequence). This CDR3 comprises 12 residues. CDR3 sequence: CASSIGAVGYTF. The DNA for the CDR3 is TGTGCCAGTAGTATAGGGGCAGTTGGCTACACCTTC. Complete variable domain (other parts from reference TRBV19 and TRBJ1-2): DGGITQSPKYLFRKEGQNVTLSCEQNLNHDAMYWYRQDPGQGLRLIYYSQIVNDFQKGDIAEGYSVSREKKESFPLTVTSAQKNPTAFYLCASSIGAVGYTFGSGTRLTVV.

This sequence joins TRBV5-1 and TRBJ1-1, with 7 bases identical to TRBD1. The CDR3 covers 14 residues. The V and J ends lost 7 bases and 5 bases, in that order; junction bases with no gene match: 11. Germline values: CDR1 SGHRS, CDR2 YFSETQ. The CDR3 DNA follows: TGCGCCAGCCGTTGGGACAGTGAATGGACTGAAGCTTTCTTT. The encoded protein is CASRWDSEWTEAFF.

The rearrangement joins TRBV28 to TRBJ2-7; 7 positions agree with TRBD2. Losses at the gene ends were 8 bases for V and 2 bases for J; bases not matched to a gene: 9. Germline CDR1 MDHEN, CDR2 SYDVKM. The CDR3 loop spans 14 amino acids. This CDR3 reads CASWEGVPAYEQYF. The CDR3 coding sequence is TGTGCCAGCTGGGAGGGCGTACCTGCCTACGAGCAGTACTTC. Drawing the rest from reference TRBV28 and TRBJ2-7, the complete variable domain is DVKVTQSSRYLVKRTGEKVFLECVQDMDHENMFWYRQDPGLGLRLIYFSYDVKMKEKGDIPEGYSVSREKKERFSLILESASTNQTSMYLCASWEGVPAYEQYFGPGTRLTVT.

This chain links TRBV4-3 with TRBJ2-1; TRBD2 matches 8 bases. The CDR3 extends over 18 amino acids. V was pared by 3 bases and J by 4 bases, with 14 bases of the junction left unmatched. CDR1 is LGHNA, CDR2 YSLEER, per germline. CDR3 sequence (DNA): TGCGCCAGCAGCCATCCTAGTTGGGCTAGCGGGCGATACAATGAGCAGTTCTTC. It codes for CASSHPSWASGRYNEQFF.

The CDR3 DNA reads as TGTGCCAGCAGCCCCCCGGCGAGGTACAATGAGCAGTTCTTC. Translating it yields CASSPPARYNEQFF. The rearrangement links TRBV7-2 to TRBJ2-1; D ambiguous. This CDR3 spans 14 amino acids. The V gene lost 5 bases and the J gene lost 4 bases, with 12 bases spanning the gap. The germline gives CDR1 SGHTA, CDR2 FQGNSA.

V and J are TRBV5-1 and TRBJ1-2, with TRBD1 identical over 7 bases. The junction had 8 bases not matched to a gene; V was cut back by 4 bases and J by 2 bases. There are 15 residues in the CDR3. CDR1 is SGHRS and CDR2 is YFSETQ in the germline V gene. CDR3 loop: CASSLATGSNYGYTF. CDR3 nucleotide sequence: TGCGCCAGCAGCCTAGCGACAGGGAGCAACTATGGCTACACCTTC.

This clone was detected only once. The chain carries TRBV7-9 and TRBJ1-1, with unresolved D. The CDR3 length is 13 residues. From germline, CDR1 is SEHNR and CDR2 FQNEAQ (reference sequence). V was clipped by 3 bases and J by 4 bases, with 9 bases between them. This CDR3 reads CASSLARITEAFF. The CDR3 DNA is TGTGCCAGCAGCTTGGCGCGGATCACTGAAGCTTTCTTT.

This chain links TRBV5-6 with TRBJ2-1; 12 bases are a match to TRBD2. CDR1 is SGHDT, CDR2 YYEEEE, per germline. V dropped 2 bases and J dropped 4; count of bases not matched to a gene: 4. CDR3 length equals 16 residues. CDR3 region: CASSFPGLAGYNEQFF. As DNA, the CDR3 is TGTGCCAGCAGCTTCCCGGGACTAGCGGGTTACAATGAGCAGTTCTTC.

The V and J genes are TRBV13 and TRBJ2-1, with a tentative D call TRBD1 (6 bases). The CDR3 extends over 16 amino acids. Trimming pared 5 bases from V and 0 bases from J, leaving 14 bases between. CDR1 is PRHDT, CDR2 FYEKMQ, per germline (reference sequence). DNA of the CDR3: TGTGCCAGCAGCCACGCCCAGGGGAGCTCCTACAATGAGCAGTTCTTC. It is translated as CASSHAQGSSYNEQFF. Variable domain in full (rest from reference TRBV13 and TRBJ2-1): AAGVIQSPRHLIKEKRETATLKCYPIPRHDTVYWYQQGPGQDPQFLISFYEKMQSDKGSIPDRFSAQQFSDYHSELNMSSLELGDSALYFCASSHAQGSSYNEQFFGPGTRLTVL.